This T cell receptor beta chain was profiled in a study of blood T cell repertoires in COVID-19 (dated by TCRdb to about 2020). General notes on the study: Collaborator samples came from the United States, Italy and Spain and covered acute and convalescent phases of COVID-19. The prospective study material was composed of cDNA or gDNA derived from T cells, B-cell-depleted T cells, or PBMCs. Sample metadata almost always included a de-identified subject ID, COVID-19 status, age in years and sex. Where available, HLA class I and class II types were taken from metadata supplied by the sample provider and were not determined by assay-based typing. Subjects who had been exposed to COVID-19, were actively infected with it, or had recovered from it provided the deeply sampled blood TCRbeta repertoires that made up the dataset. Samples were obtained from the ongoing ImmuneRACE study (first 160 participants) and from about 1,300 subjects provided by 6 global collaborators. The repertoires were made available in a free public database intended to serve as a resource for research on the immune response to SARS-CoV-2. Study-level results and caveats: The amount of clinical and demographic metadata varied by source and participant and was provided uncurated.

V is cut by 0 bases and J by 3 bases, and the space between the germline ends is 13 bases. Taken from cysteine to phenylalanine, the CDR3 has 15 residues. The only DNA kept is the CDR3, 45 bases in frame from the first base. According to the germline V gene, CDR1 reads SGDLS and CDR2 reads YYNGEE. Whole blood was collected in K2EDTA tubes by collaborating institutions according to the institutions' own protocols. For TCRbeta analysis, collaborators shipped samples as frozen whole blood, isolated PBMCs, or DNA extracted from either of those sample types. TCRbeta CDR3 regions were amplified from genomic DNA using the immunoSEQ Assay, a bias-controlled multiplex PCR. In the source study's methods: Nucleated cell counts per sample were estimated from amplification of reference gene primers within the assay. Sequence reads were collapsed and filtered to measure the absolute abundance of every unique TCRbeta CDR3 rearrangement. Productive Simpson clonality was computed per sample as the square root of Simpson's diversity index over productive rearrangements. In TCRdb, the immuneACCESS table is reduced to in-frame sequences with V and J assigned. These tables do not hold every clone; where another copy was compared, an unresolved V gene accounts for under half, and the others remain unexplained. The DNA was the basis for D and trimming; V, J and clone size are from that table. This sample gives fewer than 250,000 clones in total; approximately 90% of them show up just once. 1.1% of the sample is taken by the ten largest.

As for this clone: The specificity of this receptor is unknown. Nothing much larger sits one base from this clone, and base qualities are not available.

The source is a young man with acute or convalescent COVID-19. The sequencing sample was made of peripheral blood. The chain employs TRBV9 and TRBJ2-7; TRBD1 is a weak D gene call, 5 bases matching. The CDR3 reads CASSVALGDGYEQYF. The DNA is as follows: TGTGCCAGCAGCGTAGCTTTAGGGGATGGCTACGAGCAGTACTTC.